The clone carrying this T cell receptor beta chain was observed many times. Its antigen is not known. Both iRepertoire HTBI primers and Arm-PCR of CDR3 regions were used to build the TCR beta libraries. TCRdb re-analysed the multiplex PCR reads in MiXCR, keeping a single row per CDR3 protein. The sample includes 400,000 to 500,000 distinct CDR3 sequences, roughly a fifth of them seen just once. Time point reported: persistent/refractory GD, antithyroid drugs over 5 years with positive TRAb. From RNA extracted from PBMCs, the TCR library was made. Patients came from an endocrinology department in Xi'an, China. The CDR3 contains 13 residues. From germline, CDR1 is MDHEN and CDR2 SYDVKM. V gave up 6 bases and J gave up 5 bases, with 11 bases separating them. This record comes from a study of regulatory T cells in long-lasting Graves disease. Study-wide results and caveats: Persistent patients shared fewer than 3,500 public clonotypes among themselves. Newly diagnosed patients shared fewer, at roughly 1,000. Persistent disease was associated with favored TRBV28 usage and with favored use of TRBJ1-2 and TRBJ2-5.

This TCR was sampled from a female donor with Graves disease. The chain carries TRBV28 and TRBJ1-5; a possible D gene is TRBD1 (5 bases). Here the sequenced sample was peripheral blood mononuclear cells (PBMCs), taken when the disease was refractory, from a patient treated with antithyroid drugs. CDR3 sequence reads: CASSPTAHQPQHF. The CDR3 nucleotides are TGTGCCAGCAGCCCGACAGCCCATCAGCCCCAGCATTTT.